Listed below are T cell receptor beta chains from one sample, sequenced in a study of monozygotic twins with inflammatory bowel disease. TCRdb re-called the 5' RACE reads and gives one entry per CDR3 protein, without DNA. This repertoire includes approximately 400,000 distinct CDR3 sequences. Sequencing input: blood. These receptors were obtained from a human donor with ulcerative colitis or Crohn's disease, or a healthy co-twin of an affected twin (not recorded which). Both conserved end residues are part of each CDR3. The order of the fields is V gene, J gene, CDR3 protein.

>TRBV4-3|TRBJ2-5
CASSQEDSETQYF
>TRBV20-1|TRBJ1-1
CSASTFRRAEAFF
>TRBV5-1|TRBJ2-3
CASSTSGGAVYGDTQYF
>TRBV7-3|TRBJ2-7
CASSYGQGQEQYF
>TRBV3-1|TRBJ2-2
CASSSDPPLGTGELFF
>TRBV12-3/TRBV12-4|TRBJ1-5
CASSSQYNQPQHF
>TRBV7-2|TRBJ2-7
CASSLALREQYF
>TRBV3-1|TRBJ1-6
CASSQGGNNSPLHF
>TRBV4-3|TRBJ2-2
CASSQDLENTGELFF
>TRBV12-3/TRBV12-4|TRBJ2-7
CASSFWVAVEQYF
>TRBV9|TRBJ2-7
CASSVGLLAGDEQYF
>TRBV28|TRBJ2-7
CASSFGQKEYEQYF
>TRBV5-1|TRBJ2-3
CASSHQQGASTDTQYF
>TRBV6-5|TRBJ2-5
CASSFGETVPGTQYF
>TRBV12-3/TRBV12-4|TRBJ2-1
CASTQSGGLYNEQFF
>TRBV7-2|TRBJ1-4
CASSLDRVANEKLFF
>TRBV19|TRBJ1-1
CASSIGPNTEAFF
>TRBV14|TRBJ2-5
CASSPYHQETQYF
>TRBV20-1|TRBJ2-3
CSAPIQGVGTDTQYF
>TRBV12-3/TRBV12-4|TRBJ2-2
CASSRNRESDGELFF
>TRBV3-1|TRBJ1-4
CASSQVKGRVFEKLFF
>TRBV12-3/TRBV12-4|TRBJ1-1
CASSLASGRSTEAFF
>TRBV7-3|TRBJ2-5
CASSLTGRFGLGGLETQYF
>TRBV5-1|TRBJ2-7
CASSTQAGQGFEQYF
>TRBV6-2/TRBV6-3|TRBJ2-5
CASSYPSAGAQETQYF
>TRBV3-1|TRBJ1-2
CASSQEGRAYYGYTF
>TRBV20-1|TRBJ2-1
CSATGDYPYNEQFF
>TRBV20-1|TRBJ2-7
CSATGKSYEQYF
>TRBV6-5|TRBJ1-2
CASSHQGLGGYTF
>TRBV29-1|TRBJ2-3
CTFRGDGTSTDTQYF
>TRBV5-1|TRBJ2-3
CASSSPRRGAGDTQYF
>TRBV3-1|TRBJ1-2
CASSQFRTGSYGYTF
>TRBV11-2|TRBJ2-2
CASSPRLAYGTGELFF
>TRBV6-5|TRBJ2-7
CASSYYPGQGYEQYF
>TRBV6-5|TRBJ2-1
CASSSWNSYYNEQFF
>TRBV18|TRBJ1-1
CASSTRDSRNTESFF
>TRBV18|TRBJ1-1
CASSPFGPGQIMNTEAFF
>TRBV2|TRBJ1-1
CASTTGRDTEAFF
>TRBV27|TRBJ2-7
CASSRSGGHEQYF
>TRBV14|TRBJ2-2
CASSQVRQTGELFF
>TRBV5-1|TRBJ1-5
CASSLGQGDNQPQHF
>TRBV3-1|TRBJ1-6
CASSLKRGGTAYSPLHF
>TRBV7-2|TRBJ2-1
CASGPRGAYYNEQFF
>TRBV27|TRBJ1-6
CASSLWGTGYSPLHF
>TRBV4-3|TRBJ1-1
CASSQASSVANTEAFF
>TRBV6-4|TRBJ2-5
CASSAARETQYF
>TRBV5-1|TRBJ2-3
CASSPDRLITDTQYF
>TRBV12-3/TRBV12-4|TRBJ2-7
CASSLRVNEFTEQYF
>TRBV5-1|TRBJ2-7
CASSLSFSTGGAGGKSRSYEQYF